The table lists the clone carrying this T cell receptor (beta chain) with many counts. V lost 6 bases and J 2 bases, leaving 14 bases between the germline ends. Germline CDR1 is DFQATT and CDR2 is SNEGSKA (reference sequence). CDR3 size: 14 residues. This record belongs to a study of early T cells in non-severe SARS-CoV-2 infection. Study summary: Sequenced bulk RNA came from whole blood that was unsorted, and chains were unpaired.

MiXCR, applied by TCRdb to the 5' RACE reads, yields one record per CDR3 protein. The table lists 20,000 to 25,000 distinct CDR3 sequences, roughly 5.3% of them singletons, with around 11% in the top ten. This TCR came from an adult who was a healthcare worker with PCR-confirmed SARS-CoV-2 infection or an uninfected control (not recorded which). The sample was whole blood. The rearrangement joins TRBV20-1 to TRBJ2-1; D is possibly TRBD2 (6 bases). This CDR3 is CSATGLATYNEQFF. CDR3 DNA sequence: TGCAGTGCAACGGGACTGGCAACCTACAATGAGCAGTTCTTC.